This TCR beta chain was sequenced during a study of blood T cell repertoires in COVID-19. Whole-study context: T cells, B-cell-depleted T cells, or PBMCs supplied cDNA or gDNA.

V lost 5 bases to trimming and J lost 1 base, with 9 bases between them. There are 13 residues in the CDR3. Looked up from germline, CDR1 is GTSNPN and CDR2 is SVGIG (reference sequence). Profiled with immunoSEQ multiplex PCR; TCRdb holds only in-frame clones, not every one. The data contain more than 100,000 clones, 65% to 85% of them singletons. The receptor was derived from a woman at least 80 years old with acute or convalescent COVID-19. The rearrangement uses TRBV30 and TRBJ1-5; D is unclear. Specimen: peripheral blood. The CDR3 reads CAWSPGSNQPQHF. The CDR3 nucleotides are TGTGCCTGGTCGCCGGGAAGCAATCAGCCCCAGCATTTT.